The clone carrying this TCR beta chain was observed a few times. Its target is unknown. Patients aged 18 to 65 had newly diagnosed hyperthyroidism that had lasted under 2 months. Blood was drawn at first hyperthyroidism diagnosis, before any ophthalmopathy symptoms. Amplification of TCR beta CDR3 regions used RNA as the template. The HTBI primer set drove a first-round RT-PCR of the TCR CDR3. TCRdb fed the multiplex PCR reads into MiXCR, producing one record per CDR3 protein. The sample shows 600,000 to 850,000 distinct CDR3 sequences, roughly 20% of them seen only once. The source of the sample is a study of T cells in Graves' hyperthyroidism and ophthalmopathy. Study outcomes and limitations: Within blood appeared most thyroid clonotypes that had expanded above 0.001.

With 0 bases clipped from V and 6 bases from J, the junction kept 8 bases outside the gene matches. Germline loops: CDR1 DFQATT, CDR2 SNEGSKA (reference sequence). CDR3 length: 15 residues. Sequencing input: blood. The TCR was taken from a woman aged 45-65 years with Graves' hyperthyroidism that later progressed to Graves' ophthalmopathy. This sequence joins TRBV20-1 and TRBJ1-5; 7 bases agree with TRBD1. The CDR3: CSARDGGAGGQPQHF. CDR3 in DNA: TGCAGTGCTAGAGATGGAGGGGCAGGGGGTCAGCCCCAGCATTTT.